A single sample gave rise to the 2 T cell receptor beta chains below, sequenced in a study of shared clonotypes between healthy human individuals. Measured with immunoSEQ multiplex PCR; TCRdb has only the in-frame clones, and not every one. The sample records more than 450,000 clones, 60% to 85% being singletons. Input material: PBMCs. The receptors were gathered from a woman in her forties in good health. Some clones in this sample may be carry-over from other donors' samples.

This clone has more than one count but fewer than ten. The chain links TRBV7-2 to TRBJ1-1, with a weak D call TRBD1 (6 bases). Between the trimmed V and J ends, which lost 5 bases and 1 base, there was a span of 14 bases. The CDR3 contains 15 residues. Germline values: CDR1 SGHTA, CDR2 FQGNSA. This chain's CDR3 is CASSTNRVSNTEAFF. CDR3 in DNA: TGTGCCAGCAGCACCAACAGGGTCTCGAACACTGAAGCTTTCTTT.

The chain links TRBV27 to TRBJ1-2; D might be TRBD1 (6 bases). The V gene's germline CDR1 is MNHEY and CDR2 SMNVEV (reference sequence). This CDR3 is built from 16 residues. Between the trimmed V and J ends, which lost 4 bases and 1 base, there was a span of 16 bases. The CDR3 DNA is TGTGCCAGCAGTTCCCGGGACGGACAGTTTAACTATGGCTACACCTTC. It is translated as CASSSRDGQFNYGYTF.